The 31 T cell receptor beta chains listed next were all sequenced from one sample in a study of response to subunit inactivated influenza vaccine. TCRdb independently ran MiXCR on the RT-PCR reads; one entry per CDR3 protein. The data contain more than 700,000 distinct CDR3 sequences, around 21% of them singletons. The source was PBMCs from blood, collected roughly 5 days after vaccination. These receptors all stem from a man over 45 who received an inactivated influenza vaccine.

Only a few counts were recorded for this clonotype. The chain employs TRBV12-3 or TRBV12-4 and TRBJ2-1; TRBD2 matches 8 bases. The CDR3 spans 17 residues. Trimming took 5 bases from V and 7 from J; bases not matched to a gene: 16. CDR3 coding DNA: TGTGCCAGCAGTCGGAGCTATCTTAGCGGGATAGGAAATGAGCAGTTCTTC. It is translated as CASSRSYLSGIGNEQFF.

This clonotype was counted a few times. The V call is TRBV28, the J call TRBJ2-7; D is uncertain. The CDR3 extends over 14 amino acids. From germline, CDR1 is MDHEN and CDR2 SYDVKM. Trimming left V 6 bases short and J 3 bases short, with 15 bases between. In DNA, the CDR3 is TGTGCCAGCAGGCTTACACTTGGTGTCTACGAGCAGTACTTC. It yields the protein CASRLTLGVYEQYF.

This clonotype was detected only a few times. The chain is built from TRBV20-1 and TRBJ2-3; 11 bases align to TRBD2. V lost 2 bases, J lost 1 base, and 8 bases stayed unmatched. This CDR3 has 17 residues. Germline lookup yields CDR1 DFQATT and CDR2 SNEGSKA (reference sequence). The CDR3 protein is CSARIAGGNRGTDTQYF. DNA of the CDR3: TGCAGTGCTAGAATAGCGGGAGGGAACAGAGGCACAGATACGCAGTATTTT.

This clonotype was observed a handful of times. The chain is built from TRBV20-1 and TRBJ1-2; the D is unclear. Germline V gene sequence: CDR1 DFQATT, CDR2 SNEGSKA (reference sequence). V lost 7 bases and J lost 1, with 7 bases in between. This CDR3 spans 11 amino acids. CDR3 region: CSEKNNYGYTF. In nucleotides, the CDR3 is TGCAGTGAAAAGAATAACTATGGCTACACCTTC.

V gene TRBV12-3 or TRBV12-4 combines with J gene TRBJ2-7, with TRBD2 matching 8 bases. The CDR3 is 15 amino acids. With 5 bases clipped from V and 6 bases from J, the junction kept 12 bases outside the gene matches. The CDR3: CASSPGLAGAGEQYF. The CDR3, as DNA: TGTGCCAGCAGTCCTGGACTAGCCGGGGCAGGCGAGCAGTACTTC.

This clonotype was seen repeatedly, ten times or more. The gene calls are TRBV12-3 or TRBV12-4 and TRBJ2-1, with D perhaps TRBD1 (6 bases). Trimming took 5 bases from V and 8 from J, leaving 10 bases between them. CDR3 length: 12 amino acids. The CDR3 spells CASSKQGHEQFF. The DNA of the CDR3 is TGTGCCAGCAGTAAACAGGGCCATGAGCAGTTCTTC.

This clonotype came up many times. J is TRBJ2-1 and V is TRBV12-3 or TRBV12-4; 7 bases align to TRBD1. V lost 4 bases and J lost 14; bases outside the gene matches: 11. The CDR3 has 13 amino acids. Here the CDR3 reads CASSSTGADGEFF. CDR3 DNA: TGTGCCAGCAGTTCCACAGGGGCCGACGGGGAGTTCTTC.

This clonotype occurred a few times. V and J are TRBV7-2 and TRBJ2-5; maybe TRBD2 (5 bases). V was shortened by 4 bases and J by 3 bases, with 21 bases between the two germline ends. Germline V lookup: CDR1 SGHTA, CDR2 FQGNSA. The CDR3 length is 17 residues. Here the CDR3 reads CASSYPGSGGREETQYF. CDR3 DNA: TGTGCCAGCAGCTACCCGGGTTCAGGAGGCCGGGAAGAGACCCAGTACTTC.

This clonotype turned up a few times. The J gene is TRBJ2-7, the V gene TRBV12-3 or TRBV12-4; a weak D match, TRBD2 (6 bases). CDR3 size: 12 residues. V was cut by 8 bases and J by 3 bases, with 11 bases left in between. The CDR3: CASGRDRYEQYF. The CDR3 region has the DNA TGTGCCAGCGGGCGGGACCGCTACGAGCAGTACTTC.

Notes on this clonotype: A much larger clone lies one base from this, so it may be a read error. This chain uses TRBV7-9 with TRBJ2-1; tentative D call: TRBD2 (6 bases). The CDR3 totals 15 residues. Germline lookup yields CDR1 SEHNR and CDR2 FQNEAQ (reference sequence). CDR3 protein: CAISLVGGSYNEQFF. CDR3 coding DNA: TGTGCCATCAGCTTAGTGGGGGGCTCCTACAATGAGCAGTTCTTC.

The table lists this clonotype with a few counts. The DNA of the CDR3 is TGCAGTGCTTCCGGGACTAGAGACAATGAGCAGTTCTTC. This codes for CSASGTRDNEQFF. The rearrangement uses TRBV20-1 and TRBJ2-1, with 8 bases identical to TRBD2. V lost 5 bases, J lost 5 bases, and 5 bases stayed unmatched. The germline V gene has CDR1 DFQATT and CDR2 SNEGSKA (reference sequence). CDR3 size: 13 residues.

This clonotype has just a few counts. The chain uses TRBV6-2 or TRBV6-3 and TRBJ2-1; tentative D call: TRBD1 (5 bases). This CDR3 contains 16 residues. The germline V gene encodes CDR1 MNHEY and CDR2 SVGEGT. The germline V and J ends were trimmed by 7 bases and 7 bases, with 23 bases remaining between them. CDR3 loop: CASTVWGPGFGNEQFF. In nucleotides, the CDR3 is TGTGCCAGCACGGTGTGGGGCCCAGGGTTTGGGAATGAGCAGTTCTTC.

The CDR3 sequence is CASSPTGTFSYEQYF. CDR3 coding DNA: TGTGCCAGCAGCCCGACAGGGACCTTCTCCTACGAGCAGTACTTC. The V call is TRBV3-1, the J call TRBJ2-7; 7 nucleotides align to TRBD1. The CDR3 loop spans 15 amino acids. CDR1 is LGHDT, CDR2 YNNKEL, per germline (reference sequence). The J segment lost 0 bases and the V segment lost 4 bases, leaving 6 bases of the junction unmatched.

The chain joins TRBV6-1 to TRBJ1-1, with a possible D match to TRBD1 (6 bases). V dropped 6 bases and J dropped 2 bases, with 13 bases sitting between them. Germline CDR1 and CDR2: MNHNS and SASEGT. This CDR3 spans 14 amino acids. CDR3 sequence: CASSWQGINTEAFF. The CDR3, as DNA: TGTGCCAGCAGCTGGCAGGGGATTAACACTGAAGCTTTCTTT.

This clonotype was counted a few times. V usage is TRBV5-6 and J usage is TRBJ2-5; 7 nucleotides agree with TRBD1. Germline-derived CDR1 and CDR2 are SGHDT and YYEEEE. CDR3 length: 16 residues. J was trimmed by 5 bases and V by 1 base; bases with no gene match: 11. Here the CDR3 DNA reads TGTGCCAGCAGCTTGCCTCGGACAGGTTCCCGGGAGACCCAGTACTTC. Translating it yields CASSLPRTGSRETQYF.

This clonotype was detected only a few times. The chain couples TRBV20-1 to TRBJ2-5; D possibly corresponds to TRBD2 (6 bases). Germline CDR1 reads DFQATT; CDR2 reads SNEGSKA (reference sequence). This CDR3 is 15 amino acids long. Deletions cut 6 bases from V and 2 bases from J, with 19 bases between. The CDR3 DNA sequence: TGCAGTGCCCCCAACCCCCGGGGGAGACAAGAGACCCAGTACTTC. Protein product: CSAPNPRGRQETQYF.

The chain carries TRBV7-3 and TRBJ2-1; the match to TRBD2 covers 8 bases. This CDR3 is 13 amino acids long. CDR1 and CDR2 from the germline V gene are SGHTA and FQGTGA. V lost 2 bases and J lost 8; bases outside the gene matches: 2. CDR3 bases: TGTGCCAGCAGCTTACAGCGGGAGTATGAGCAGTTCTTC. Encoded protein: CASSLQREYEQFF.

This clonotype was seen ten or more times. In DNA, the CDR3 is TGTGCCAGCACCTCAACGGTGTTGCCTCGCGAGCAGTACTTC. This codes for CASTSTVLPREQYF. V and J are TRBV12-3 or TRBV12-4 and TRBJ2-7; D remains unclear. V shed 7 bases and J shed 6 bases, with 19 bases lying between them. This CDR3 contains 14 residues.

This rearrangement joins TRBV12-3 or TRBV12-4 to TRBJ2-6; the match to TRBD1 covers 7 bases. This CDR3 has 16 residues. The ends lost 6 bases at V and 0 bases at J; junction bases unmatched: 5. As DNA, the CDR3 is TGTGCCAGCAGAAGGGACAGTCACTCTGGGGCCAACGTCCTGACTTTC. As protein: CASRRDSHSGANVLTF.

The chain carries TRBV30 and TRBJ1-4; D is ambiguous. Germline-derived CDR1 and CDR2 are GTSNPN and SVGIG (reference sequence). V lost 1 base and J 5 bases, leaving 8 bases between the germline ends. The CDR3 runs 13 residues. CDR3 loop: CAWSARLNEKLFF. CDR3 coding DNA: TGTGCCTGGAGTGCTCGGCTCAATGAAAAACTGTTTTTT.

The chain joins TRBV7-8 to TRBJ2-1; TRBD2 aligns across 12 bases. The CDR3 spans 18 residues. Per the germline V gene, CDR1 is SGHVS and CDR2 is FQNEAQ. V trimming: 7 bases; J trimming: 8 bases; junction bases outside the gene matches: 18. This CDR3 reads CASTLNLAGGPFSHEQFF. CDR3 in DNA: TGTGCCAGCACCCTTAATCTAGCGGGGGGGCCGTTTTCCCATGAGCAGTTCTTC.

There are a few counts of this clonotype. The CDR3 is CSARDGAGEQETQYF. The CDR3, as DNA: TGCAGTGCTAGAGATGGAGCGGGAGAGCAAGAGACCCAGTACTTC. This chain connects TRBV20-1 to TRBJ2-5; TRBD2 matches at 8 bases. The ends lost 0 bases at V and 2 bases at J; junction bases unmatched: 5. Germline CDR1 DFQATT, CDR2 SNEGSKA (reference sequence). This CDR3 has 15 residues.

Only a few counts were recorded for this clonotype. J is TRBJ2-7 and V is TRBV2; D may match TRBD1 or TRBD2 (5 bases each). This CDR3 has 15 amino acids. CDR1 is SNHLY and CDR2 is FYNNEI in the germline V gene. The V gene lost 2 bases and the J gene lost 2 bases, with 13 bases spanning the gap. CDR3 sequence (DNA): TGTGCCAGCAGTGAATATCCGGGGACCACCTACGAGCAGTACTTC. This gives the protein CASSEYPGTTYEQYF.

This chain connects TRBV6-1 to TRBJ2-7; possible D gene TRBD2, 5 bases. The V gene lost 5 bases and the J gene lost 0 bases, with 11 bases spanning the gap. Germline CDR1 reads MNHNS; CDR2 reads SASEGT. This CDR3 spans 14 amino acids. The CDR3 nucleotides are TGTGCCAGCAGTCGGGAAAAGGGCTCCTACGAGCAGTACTTC. Its protein is CASSREKGSYEQYF.

The CDR3 DNA is TGTGCCAGCAGTGTAACGGGAGTGGGCGAGCAGTACTTC. As protein: CASSVTGVGEQYF. The genes are TRBV2 and TRBJ2-7; TRBD2 might be the D (6 bases). Germline-derived CDR1 and CDR2 are SNHLY and FYNNEI. The CDR3 has 13 residues. Trimming took 4 bases from V and 6 from J, leaving 13 bases between them.

J is TRBJ1-4 and V is TRBV30; perhaps TRBD1 as D (5 bases). Trimming stripped 4 bases from V and 8 bases from J, with 14 bases between. Germline V gene lookup returns CDR1 GTSNPN and CDR2 SVGIG (reference sequence). This CDR3 contains 13 residues. The CDR3 region is CAWNPGVREKLFF. Here the CDR3 DNA reads TGTGCCTGGAACCCGGGGGTGCGCGAAAAACTGTTTTTT.

This clonotype occurred a few times. This sequence joins TRBV4-2 and TRBJ2-5; 10 nucleotides match TRBD2. Germline loops: CDR1 LGHNA, CDR2 YNFKEQ. The CDR3 has 16 amino acids. V trimming: 0 bases; J trimming: 5 bases; junction bases outside the gene matches: 6. The CDR3 region has the DNA TGTGCCAGCAGCCAAGATTGGGCTAGCGGGGGTGAGACCCAGTACTTC. This gives the protein CASSQDWASGGETQYF.

The chain recombines TRBV10-3 with TRBJ1-2, with a tentative D call TRBD1 (5 bases). This CDR3 contains 13 residues. Germline loops: CDR1 ENHRY, CDR2 SYGVKD. V was clipped by 11 bases and J by 1 base, with 14 bases between them. This CDR3 is CAASGGLNYGYTF. The DNA for the CDR3 is TGTGCCGCATCCGGGGGACTTAACTATGGCTACACCTTC.

This clonotype was counted only a few times. The chain joins TRBV7-9 to TRBJ2-1; TRBD2 agrees at 11 bases. CDR3 length: 16 amino acids. The V segment lost 3 bases and the J segment 5 bases; nucleotides outside the gene matches: 6. Germline V gene data show CDR1 as SEHNR and CDR2 as FQNEAQ (reference sequence). CDR3 DNA sequence: TGTGCCAGCAGCTTGTCTCTAGCGGGGGGACACAATGAGCAGTTCTTC. Residues: CASSLSLAGGHNEQFF.

The chain couples TRBV9 to TRBJ2-3; possibly TRBD2 for D (6 bases). The V end lost 3 bases, the J end lost 2 bases, and 16 bases lay between the germline ends. Looked up from germline, CDR1 is SGDLS and CDR2 is YYNGEE. This CDR3 has 16 residues. The CDR3 spells CASSAMGLDSTDTQYF. CDR3 sequence (DNA): TGTGCCAGCAGCGCGATGGGACTGGATTCCACAGATACGCAGTATTTT. Full variable domain (remainder filled in from reference TRBV9 and TRBJ2-3): DSGVTQTPKHLITATGQRVTLRCSPRSGDLSVYWYQQSLDQGLQFLIQYYNGEERAKGNILERFSAQQFPDLHSELNLSSLELGDSALYFCASSAMGLDSTDTQYFGPGTRLTVL.

The rearrangement links TRBV5-1 to TRBJ2-1; no clear D. Deletions cut 0 bases from V and 5 bases from J, with 9 bases between. CDR1 SGHRS and CDR2 YFSETQ come from the germline V gene. This CDR3 is built from 14 residues. CDR3 in amino acids: CASSLGRAHNEQFF. Here the CDR3 DNA reads TGCGCCAGCAGCTTGGGTCGCGCCCACAATGAGCAGTTCTTC. The whole variable domain, filled in from reference TRBV5-1 and TRBJ2-1, reads KAGVTQTPRYLIKTRGQQVTLSCSPISGHRSVSWYQQTPGQGLQFLFEYFSETQRNKGNFPGRFSGRQFSNSRSEMNVSTLELGDSALYLCASSLGRAHNEQFFGPGTRLTVL.